A single TCR beta chain is shown here with its context. Its antigen is unidentified. The source of the sample is a study of cytomegalovirus exposure and HLA in healthy donors. On the study more broadly: Among several hundred genotyped donors, 65% to 90% fell in the Caucasian-associated ancestry cluster.

Broader study findings: Later genetic work tied a missense DCLRE1C variant to beta-chain V and J trimming.

Amplification used 60 Vbeta primers and 13 Jbeta primers. Some clones are missing from TCRdb's copy, which holds only in-frame ones; the method was immunoSEQ multiplex PCR. This sample has around 100,000 clones, with around four fifths found just once. The CDR3 spans 13 residues. The ends were cut back, 3 bases at V and 7 bases at J, with 10 bases in the middle. Germline V lookup: CDR1 LNHDA, CDR2 SQIVND (reference sequence). The V call is TRBV19, the J call TRBJ1-5, with D hard to call. Sequenced material: PBMCs. The sequence was obtained from a man aged 25-45 years in good health and CMV-seronegative. CDR3 region: CASSMGSGQPQHF. For the CDR3, the DNA is TGTGCCAGTAGTATGGGCTCTGGACAGCCCCAGCATTTT. The variable domain in full, with the rest retrieved from reference TRBV19 and TRBJ1-5, is DGGITQSPKYLFRKEGQNVTLSCEQNLNHDAMYWYRQDPGQGLRLIYYSQIVNDFQKGDIAEGYSVSREKKESFPLTVTSAQKNPTAFYLCASSMGSGQPQHFGDGTRLSIL.